The 9 T cell receptor beta chains in this list originate from one sample, sequenced in a study of OX40 agonist ivuxolimab in advanced cancers. Only in-frame clones appear in the TCRdb table, and some are missing; sequencing was by immunoSEQ multiplex PCR. This sample has more than 30,000 clones, with around 90% found just once. Sequences were derived from CD4+ or CD8+ T cells sorted from blood, sampled in a trial of the OX40 agonist ivuxolimab. The receptors derive from an adult with an advanced solid tumor such as melanoma, head and neck, liver or kidney cancer.

This chain links TRBV7-7 with TRBJ2-7, with D possibly matching TRBD2 (6 bases). Germline V gene lookup returns CDR1 SSHAT and CDR2 FNYEAQ (reference sequence). CDR3 length equals 13 residues. The V and J ends lost 4 bases and 7 bases respectively, with 14 bases between them. CDR3 loop: CASSSSWEAEQYF. DNA of the CDR3: TGTGCCAGCAGCTCTAGTTGGGAGGCGGAGCAGTACTTC.

V gene TRBV7-8 combines with J gene TRBJ2-7, with TRBD1 matching 9 bases. The CDR3 totals 14 residues. Germline V CDR1 and CDR2: SGHVS, FQNEAQ. Germline trimming cut 2 bases from V and 7 bases from J; bases unmatched to any gene: 6. The CDR3 protein is CASSLLDRGGEQYF. The DNA of the CDR3 is TGTGCCAGCAGCTTACTGGACAGGGGAGGTGAGCAGTACTTC.

The chain recombines TRBV25-1 with TRBJ1-5; perhaps TRBD1 as D (6 bases). Trimming took off 3 bases at V and 4 bases at J, with 16 bases between the two ends. The CDR3 contains 16 residues. Germline V gene lookup returns CDR1 MGHDK and CDR2 SYGVNS. CDR3 nucleotide sequence: TGTGCCAGCAGTGATTCTAGAGGGGGGCAGAATCAGCCCCAGCATTTT. It codes for CASSDSRGGQNQPQHF.

In nucleotides, the CDR3 is TGTGCCAGCCGATGGGGCACTAATGAAAAACTGTTTTTT. As protein: CASRWGTNEKLFF. The chain combines TRBV28 with TRBJ1-4; possible D gene TRBD1, 5 bases. V lost 8 bases and J 2 bases, leaving 9 bases between the germline ends. Germline CDR1 is MDHEN and CDR2 is SYDVKM. There are 13 residues in the CDR3.

This chain uses TRBV5-4 with TRBJ2-3; 9 bases agree with TRBD1. V gave up 4 bases and J gave up 1 base; unmatched junction bases: 4. CDR1 is SGHNT, CDR2 YYREEE, per germline (reference sequence). This CDR3 has 15 residues. The CDR3 sequence: CASSRGQGGTDTQYF. CDR3 nucleotide sequence: TGTGCCAGCAGCCGGGGACAGGGAGGCACAGATACGCAGTATTTT.

J is TRBJ2-1 and V is TRBV4-2; tentative D call: TRBD2 (6 bases). Germline V gives CDR1 LGHNA, CDR2 YNFKEQ. The V end was cut by 2 bases, the J end by 0 bases, with 8 bases between. The CDR3 is 15 amino acids. CDR3 nucleotides: TGTGCCAGCAGCCAATTCGGGAGCTCCTACAATGAGCAGTTCTTC. The encoded protein is CASSQFGSSYNEQFF.

A remark on this clone: Other DNA sequences of this sample code for an identical CDR3. V usage is TRBV5-1 and J usage is TRBJ1-4; D is ambiguous. The CDR3 is 14 residues long. V was trimmed by 7 bases and J by 7 bases, leaving 17 bases between them. CDR1 and CDR2 from the germline V gene are SGHRS and YFSETQ. The CDR3 protein is CASSRTPTGEKLFF. The CDR3 DNA reads TGCGCCAGCTCCCGGACCCCAACTGGTGAAAAACTGTTTTTT.

The chain recombines TRBV2 with TRBJ2-1; TRBD2 agrees at 10 bases. Germline V gene sequence: CDR1 SNHLY, CDR2 FYNNEI. The CDR3 totals 14 residues. Germline trimming cut 7 bases from V and 2 bases from J; bases unmatched to any gene: 2. CDR3 residues: CASIGLAAYNEQFF. As DNA, the CDR3 is TGTGCCAGCATCGGACTAGCGGCCTACAATGAGCAGTTCTTC.

The gene calls are TRBV20-1 and TRBJ2-5; 7 bases are a match to TRBD1. The CDR3 has 11 residues. The V segment lost 6 bases and the J segment 4 bases; nucleotides outside the gene matches: 2. Germline V gene data show CDR1 as DFQATT and CDR2 as SNEGSKA (reference sequence). This chain's CDR3 is CSARDRETQYF. Here the CDR3 DNA reads TGCAGTGCGAGGGACAGAGAGACCCAGTACTTC.